The 17 T cell receptor beta chains given below trace back to one sample, sequenced in a study of resident and recirculating memory T cells in vitiligo (dated by TCRdb to 2017 to 2018). Receptor libraries were prepared by the immunoSEQ multiplex PCR assay. Held by TCRdb, this immuneACCESS table contains in-frame sequences only and omits some clones. Under half of the omission traces to an unresolved V gene where checked; the cause of the rest is unknown. This sample is represented by tens of thousands of clones; 80% to 95% of them were singletons. The ten largest clones take up 4.9% of the sample. Specimen: blood. These receptors came from a male donor with vitiligo.

The chain links TRBV7-2 to TRBJ2-5, with 15 bases aligning to TRBD2. With 5 bases clipped from V and 2 bases from J, the junction kept 6 bases outside the gene matches. The germline V gene encodes CDR1 SGHTA and CDR2 FQGNSA. The CDR3 runs to 17 residues. CDR3 residues: CASSIGLAGGRQETQYF. The CDR3 DNA reads as TGTGCCAGCAGCATCGGACTAGCGGGGGGGCGACAAGAGACCCAGTACTTC.

This sequence joins TRBV27 and TRBJ2-7; 9 bases align to TRBD1. CDR1 is MNHEY, CDR2 SMNVEV, per germline (reference sequence). Losses at the gene ends were 5 bases for V and 3 bases for J; bases not matched to a gene: 2. The CDR3 loop spans 13 amino acids. The CDR3 DNA reads as TGTGCCAGCAGTACGGGACAGGGCTACGAGCAGTACTTC. Translation: CASSTGQGYEQYF.

The chain links TRBV18 to TRBJ1-2, with 9 bases identical to TRBD1. The germline gives CDR1 KGHSH, CDR2 LQKENI. The J segment lost 2 bases and the V segment lost 5 bases, leaving 9 bases of the junction unmatched. The CDR3 consists of 16 residues. Here the CDR3 reads CASSAAGTGRNYGYTF. CDR3 coding DNA: TGTGCCAGCTCAGCCGCCGGGACAGGGCGGAACTATGGCTACACCTTC.

This chain connects TRBV4-1 to TRBJ2-5, with 12 positions matching TRBD2. The CDR3 extends over 16 amino acids. Germline trimming cut 0 bases from V and 7 bases from J; bases unmatched to any gene: 6. In germline, CDR1 is MGHRA, CDR2 YSYEKL. The CDR3 reads CASSQDLAGGRVTQYF. The CDR3 DNA reads as TGCGCCAGCAGCCAAGACCTAGCGGGGGGGCGAGTGACCCAGTACTTC.

J is TRBJ2-7 and V is TRBV19; 10 bases align to TRBD1. The CDR3 contains 15 residues. Germline V gene sequence: CDR1 LNHDA, CDR2 SQIVND (reference sequence). Unmatched junction bases numbered 1, after V lost 0 bases and J lost 2 bases. The CDR3 bases are TGTGCCAGTAGTATAGACGGGACAGGGGCCTACGAGCAGTACTTC. Protein product: CASSIDGTGAYEQYF.

This clone was seen just once. This rearrangement joins TRBV6-6 to TRBJ2-4, with TRBD1 as a possible D gene (6 bases). The CDR3 sequence is 15 residues long. V was cut by 4 bases and J by 5 bases, with 15 bases left in between. Germline V gene sequence: CDR1 MNHNY, CDR2 SVGAGI (reference sequence). As DNA, the CDR3 is TGTGCCAGCAGTTCCTACAAGACAGGCGAAAACATTCAGTACTTC. This encodes CASSSYKTGENIQYF.

Written as DNA, the CDR3 is TGCGCCAGCAGCCCCCTGGGGCGGGGGGGTCGAGATACGCAGTATTTT. The encoded protein is CASSPLGRGGRDTQYF. The gene calls are TRBV5-1 and TRBJ2-3, with 9 bases matching TRBD2. Germline trimming cut 4 bases from V and 5 bases from J; bases unmatched to any gene: 11. CDR3 length: 16 amino acids. Germline V gives CDR1 SGHRS, CDR2 YFSETQ. The full variable domain, with the rest looked up from reference TRBV5-1 and TRBJ2-3, is KAGVTQTPRYLIKTRGQQVTLSCSPISGHRSVSWYQQTPGQGLQFLFEYFSETQRNKGNFPGRFSGRQFSNSRSEMNVSTLELGDSALYLCASSPLGRGGRDTQYFGPGTRLTVL.

The chain has TRBV5-1 and TRBJ1-2, with 9 bases lining up with TRBD1. Looked up from germline, CDR1 is SGHRS and CDR2 is YFSETQ. CDR3 length: 15 amino acids. Trimming cost V 0 bases and J 6 bases; bases outside gene matches: 6. The CDR3 region has the DNA TGCGCCAGCAGCTTGGCCTGGACAGGGGATGATGGCTACACCTTC. This sequence encodes CASSLAWTGDDGYTF.

The rearrangement links TRBV5-1 to TRBJ2-5, with 9 bases matching TRBD2. V was clipped by 0 bases and J by 5 bases; unmatched bases: 8. CDR1 is SGHRS, CDR2 YFSETQ, per germline. The length of the CDR3 is 16 residues. The chain's CDR3 is CASSLVAAGGPETQYF. The CDR3 DNA reads TGCGCCAGCAGCTTGGTAGCGGCGGGGGGGCCGGAGACCCAGTACTTC.

CDR3 in DNA: TGTGCCAGTAGTATGTGGGGGACAGCAACTAACTATGGCTACACCTTC. It translates to CASSMWGTATNYGYTF. The rearrangement links TRBV19 to TRBJ1-2, with 7 bases that match TRBD1. The CDR3 loop spans 16 amino acids. With V trimmed by 3 bases and J by 0 bases, 7 bases remained unmatched. CDR1 is LNHDA, CDR2 SQIVND, per germline (reference sequence).

The rearrangement uses TRBV5-5 and TRBJ2-7; D call uncertain. V was clipped by 5 bases and J by 0 bases, with 12 bases between them. CDR1 and CDR2 from the germline V gene are SGHKS and YYEKEE (reference sequence). The CDR3 has 14 residues. The CDR3 sequence is CASRTGLGSYEQYF. CDR3 coding DNA: TGTGCCAGCAGAACGGGTCTGGGCTCCTACGAGCAGTACTTC.

The rearrangement joins TRBV25-1 to TRBJ1-6, with 8 bases identical to TRBD1. CDR1 and CDR2 (germline): MGHDK, SYGVNS. V was clipped by 4 bases and J by 7 bases; unmatched bases: 6. This CDR3 is 15 amino acids long. The chain's CDR3 is CASSALDRVNSPLHF. DNA of the CDR3: TGTGCCAGCAGTGCCCTGGACAGGGTAAATTCACCCCTCCACTTT.

J is TRBJ1-1 and V is TRBV4-2, with TRBD1 as a possible D gene (5 bases). Germline CDR1 is LGHNA and CDR2 is YNFKEQ. CDR3 length: 15 residues. V was pared by 0 bases and J by 4 bases, with 12 bases between. CDR3 protein: CASSQEGSGGTEAFF. CDR3 coding DNA: TGTGCCAGCAGCCAAGAGGGTAGCGGGGGCACTGAAGCTTTCTTT.

The gene calls are TRBV4-3 and TRBJ2-7, with D hard to call. Germline CDR1 LGHNA, CDR2 YSLEER. There are 14 residues in the CDR3. Trimming stripped 1 base from V and 6 bases from J, with 13 bases between. The CDR3 loop reads CASSQGHRSGEQYF. CDR3 sequence (DNA): TGCGCCAGCAGCCAAGGACATCGGTCCGGCGAGCAGTACTTC.

The genes are TRBV28 and TRBJ1-1, with D possibly matching TRBD1 (6 bases). Trimming took 1 base from V and 1 from J, leaving 10 bases between them. This CDR3 region has 15 residues. The V gene's germline CDR1 is MDHEN and CDR2 SYDVKM. The CDR3 reads CASSLSRGRNTEAFF. DNA for the CDR3: TGTGCCAGCAGTTTATCTAGGGGGAGGAACACTGAAGCTTTCTTT.

This clone was observed once. The rearrangement uses TRBV5-5 and TRBJ2-2; 9 bases agree with TRBD1. Germline trimming cut 5 bases from V and 3 bases from J; bases unmatched to any gene: 14. Germline CDR1 reads SGHKS; CDR2 reads YYEKEE (reference sequence). CDR3 length equals 18 residues. CDR3 DNA sequence: TGTGCCAGCAGTCAGGGGGGGACAGGGATCCTCGACACCGGGGAGCTGTTTTTT. It yields the protein CASSQGGTGILDTGELFF. Filled out from reference TRBV5-5 and TRBJ2-2, the complete variable domain reads DAGVTQSPTHLIKTRGQQVTLRCSPISGHKSVSWYQQVLGQGPQFIFQYYEKEERGRGNFPDRFSARQFPNYSSELNVNALLLGDSALYLCASSQGGTGILDTGELFFGEGSRLTVL.

CDR3 sequence (DNA): TGTGCCAGCAGCTTCACAGGGGGATCACACGAGCAGTACTTC. Amino acids: CASSFTGGSHEQYF. This rearrangement joins TRBV13 to TRBJ2-7; 8 bases are shared with TRBD1. The CDR3 length is 14 residues. The V and J ends lost 3 bases and 5 bases, in that order; junction bases with no gene match: 6. In germline, CDR1 is PRHDT, CDR2 FYEKMQ (reference sequence).